This is a list of T cell receptor beta chains from one sample in a study of neurological immune-mediated disorders. TCRdb itself ran the 5' RACE reads through MiXCR, one entry per CDR3 protein. The sample yields some 47,000 distinct CDR3 sequences, approximately 21% seen once. The source material was PBMCs. Every receptor here comes from a man aged 55 to 70 with HTLV-1-associated myelopathy (HAM/TSP). Each CDR3 is given with its conserved first and last residue. A D gene is named only where the DNA matches it firmly. Clone size appears in some rows only: once, few, many, or a class for an expanded clone.

J | size | D | V | CDR3 | DNA
TRBJ1-2 | many | TRBD1 | TRBV5-1 | CASSSLTGGMGGYTF | TGCGCCAGCAGCTCCCTGACAGGGGGAATGGGTGGCTACACCTTC
TRBJ2-3 | many | - | TRBV6-1 | CASRSLGGFGTDTQYF | TGTGCCAGCAGGTCCCTTGGGGGATTCGGCACAGATACGCAGTATTTT
TRBJ2-5 | many | TRBD2 | TRBV5-1 | CASSLRLAGGGKETQYF | TGCGCCAGCAGCTTGAGGCTAGCGGGAGGTGGGAAAGAGACCCAGTACTTC
TRBJ1-1 | many | TRBD1 | TRBV7-2 | CASSYTWRGRRDTEAFF | TGTGCCAGCAGCTATACTTGGAGGGGGCGGAGGGACACTGAAGCTTTCTTT
TRBJ2-1 | - | - | TRBV12-3/TRBV12-4 | CASSDTFRGSNEQFF | TGTGCCAGCAGTGATACCTTCAGAGGAAGCAATGAGCAGTTCTTC
TRBJ1-5 | - | TRBD1 | TRBV20-1 | CSVTGVSAKPQHF | TGCAGTGTTACAGGGGTTTCGGCGAAGCCCCAGCATTTT
TRBJ2-3 | - | - | TRBV19 | CASSIADTQYF | TGTGCCAGTAGCATCGCAGATACGCAGTATTTT
TRBJ2-7 | - | - | TRBV5-1 | CASSPRRSSYEQYF | TGCGCCAGCAGCCCCCGGAGGAGCTCCTACGAGCAGTACTTC
TRBJ1-1 | - | - | TRBV5-1 | CASSLQQVSNTEAFF | TGCGCCAGCAGCCTACAACAGGTATCGAACACTGAAGCTTTCTTT
TRBJ1-4 | - | - | TRBV5-7 | CASSLGISSIGGNEKLFF | TGTGCCAGCAGCTTGGGGATCAGTTCGATCGGGGGGAATGAAAAACTGTTTTTT
TRBJ1-1 | - | - | TRBV12-3/TRBV12-4 | CASSLSGTGLMGTEAFF | TGTGCCAGCAGTTTATCGGGTACAGGGTTGATGGGCACTGAAGCTTTCTTT
TRBJ2-1 | - | - | TRBV20-1 | CSAVHNEQFF | TGCAGTGCCGTACATAATGAGCAGTTCTTC
TRBJ2-3 | many | TRBD2 | TRBV20-1 | CSAREPRGGDTQYF | TGCAGTGCTAGAGAACCCCGGGGGGGAGATACGCAGTATTTT
TRBJ2-7 | - | - | TRBV7-2 | CASSPDSVGYEQYF | TGTGCCAGCAGCCCCGACTCCGTCGGGTACGAGCAGTACTTC
TRBJ2-7 | - | - | TRBV11-3 | CASSFGFYEQYF | TGTGCCAGCAGCTTCGGGTTTTACGAGCAGTACTTC
TRBJ2-5 | medium-sized | TRBD2 | TRBV5-1 | CASSLALLTSGKETQYF | TGCGCCAGCAGCTTGGCACTACTGACTAGCGGGAAAGAGACCCAGTACTTC
TRBJ1-4 | many | - | TRBV2 | CASRRDRATNEKLFF | TGTGCCAGCAGACGTGACAGAGCAACTAATGAAAAACTGTTTTTT
TRBJ1-1 | many | - | TRBV7-8 | CASSLWVNTEAFF | TGTGCCAGCAGCTTATGGGTCAACACTGAAGCTTTCTTT
TRBJ1-6 | many | - | TRBV5-1 | CASSLAAQGNSPLHF | TGCGCCAGCAGCTTGGCTGCGCAGGGAAATTCACCCCTCCACTTT
TRBJ2-3 | many | TRBD2 | TRBV5-1 | CASSLGLASGYDTQYF | TGCGCCAGCAGCTTGGGACTAGCGTCAGGATACGATACGCAGTATTTT
TRBJ2-1 | many | - | TRBV20-1 | CSASASYNEQFF | TGCAGTGCTAGTGCCTCCTACAATGAGCAGTTCTTC
TRBJ1-2 | many | - | TRBV4-1 | CASSQAKILSTLGGYTF | TGCGCCAGCAGCCAAGCTAAGATCCTATCGACATTAGGCGGCTACACCTTC
TRBJ2-7 | many | - | TRBV6-5 | CASKTGLSYEQYF | TGTGCCAGCAAAACGGGACTCTCCTACGAGCAGTACTTC
TRBJ1-5 | - | - | TRBV30 | CAWSVNLGENQPQHF | TGTGCCTGGAGTGTAAATTTGGGAGAAAATCAGCCCCAGCATTTT
TRBJ2-1 | few | - | TRBV10-3 | CAIKPSTGRRDEQFF | TGTGCCATCAAACCGTCGACAGGGAGGAGAGATGAGCAGTTCTTC
TRBJ2-1 | many | - | TRBV5-1 | CASSFRDLNNEQFF | TGCGCCAGCAGCTTCCGGGACTTAAACAATGAGCAGTTCTTC
TRBJ1-1 | many | - | TRBV7-3 | CASSLGGGLSTEAFF | TGTGCCAGCAGCTTAGGGGGGGGCTTGAGCACTGAAGCTTTCTTT
TRBJ1-1 | many | TRBD1 | TRBV7-9 | CASSQDRQGQNTEAFF | TGTGCCAGCAGCCAAGATCGACAGGGACAGAACACTGAAGCTTTCTTT
TRBJ2-7 | many | - | TRBV5-5 | CASSLEGRDPYEQYF | TGTGCCAGCAGCTTGGAAGGCAGGGACCCCTACGAGCAGTACTTC
TRBJ2-4 | many | - | TRBV20-1 | CSARGQGRLAKNIQYF | TGCAGTGCTAGAGGCCAGGGGCGACTAGCCAAAAACATTCAGTACTTC
TRBJ2-4 | many | - | TRBV6-1 | CASNLPEGHKNIQYF | TGTGCCAGCAACCTACCGGAGGGGCATAAAAACATTCAGTACTTC
TRBJ2-7 | many | - | TRBV18 | CASSPSAGPYEQYF | TGTGCCAGCTCCCCCTCAGCGGGCCCCTACGAGCAGTACTTC
TRBJ2-5 | many | TRBD2 | TRBV4-1 | CASSQEPAERGETQYF | TGCGCCAGCAGCCAAGAACCAGCGGAGCGGGGGGAGACCCAGTACTTC
TRBJ2-1 | many | - | TRBV20-1 | CSAQLPGPGSNEQFF | TGCAGTGCTCAACTCCCGGGTCCGGGGTCCAATGAGCAGTTCTTC